These T cell receptor beta chains were read from a single sample in a study of blood T cell repertoires in COVID-19. This table comes from immunoSEQ multiplex PCR, and its TCRdb copy is limited to in-frame clones, with some not included. In the table there are around 170,000 clones, 80% to 85% of which are singletons. Source material: peripheral blood. Every receptor here comes from a young man with active or convalescent COVID-19. The CDR3 runs from the conserved cysteine through the conserved F or W. The D gene is left open where the match is weak. A row's size may be missing; if present it is once, few, many or a size class.

-,TRBV5-1,TRBD1,TRBJ2-5,CASNDRDRIKETQYF,TGCGCCAGCAACGACAGGGATAGGATTAAGGAGACCCAGTACTTC
-,TRBV19,TRBD1,TRBJ2-7,CASSIRSGTGHYEQYF,TGTGCCAGTAGTATCAGATCCGGGACAGGACATTACGAGCAGTACTTC
-,TRBV7-9,-,TRBJ1-3,CASSLRTNGGRSGNTIYF,TGTGCCAGCAGCTTAAGAACGAATGGAGGACGCTCTGGAAACACCATATATTTT
-,TRBV2,-,TRBJ1-5,CASSESGFRFQPQHF,TGTGCCAGCAGTGAATCAGGGTTTCGGTTTCAGCCCCAGCATTTT
-,TRBV3-1/TRBV3-2,-,TRBJ2-7,CASSEGRGLEQYF,TGTGCCAGCAGCGAGGGGCGGGGTCTGGAGCAGTACTTC
-,TRBV18,TRBD2,TRBJ2-1,CASSPGTSGTGLNEQFF,TGTGCCAGCTCACCAGGGACTAGCGGGACGGGGCTCAATGAGCAGTTCTTC
-,TRBV6-4,-,TRBJ2-5,CASSAPSEFTPETQYF,TGTGCCAGCAGTGCCCCTAGCGAATTTACTCCGGAGACCCAGTACTTC
-,TRBV7-6,-,TRBJ1-5,CASSQGGGLNQPQHF,TGTGCCAGCAGCCAAGGAGGCGGGTTAAATCAGCCCCAGCATTTT
-,TRBV6-2/TRBV6-3,-,TRBJ2-7,CASSTPGNRYEQYF,TGTGCCAGCAGTACCCCAGGGAACCGCTACGAGCAGTACTTC
-,TRBV5-4,TRBD1,TRBJ1-1,CASSAPGQGFGAFF,TGTGCCAGCAGCGCCCCGGGACAGGGATTCGGAGCTTTCTTT
-,TRBV11-3,-,TRBJ2-5,CASSQGQLQETQYF,TGTGCCAGCAGCCAAGGACAGTTACAAGAGACCCAGTACTTC
-,TRBV4-1,TRBD2,TRBJ2-2,CASRDFGGGNTGELFF,TGCGCCAGCAGGGATTTTGGCGGGGGGAACACCGGGGAGCTGTTTTTT
-,TRBV20-1,TRBD1,TRBJ2-5,CSASGWTGGETQYF,TGCAGTGCTAGTGGGTGGACAGGGGGAGAGACCCAGTACTTC
-,TRBV5-6,TRBD1,TRBJ2-7,CASSDSGHRGTYEQYF,TGTGCCAGCAGCGATTCTGGCCACAGGGGGACCTACGAGCAGTACTTC
-,TRBV19,TRBD1,TRBJ1-2,CASRKQGAYGYTF,TGTGCCAGTAGAAAACAGGGGGCTTATGGCTACACCTTC
-,TRBV5-8,TRBD1,TRBJ1-4,CASSLAGQYEKLFF,TGTGCCAGCAGCTTGGCGGGACAGTATGAAAAACTGTTTTTT
-,TRBV7-9,TRBD1,TRBJ1-3,CASTQTGVGNTIYF,TGTGCCAGCACCCAGACAGGGGTTGGAAACACCATATATTTT
-,TRBV27,TRBD1,TRBJ1-2,CASSSETGGYGYTF,TGTGCCAGCAGTTCTGAGACAGGGGGCTATGGCTACACCTTC
-,TRBV5-1,-,TRBJ1-3,CASTLGGGSGNTIYF,TGCGCCAGCACCCTGGGCGGAGGCTCTGGAAACACCATATATTTT
-,TRBV7-8,-,TRBJ2-4,CASSMLSVQGIGIQYF,TGTGCCAGCAGCATGCTATCAGTACAGGGAATCGGCATTCAGTACTTC
few,TRBV4-2,-,TRBJ2-7,CASSQGGGSGEQYF,TGTGCCAGCAGCCAAGGTGGAGGTTCGGGGGAGCAGTACTTC
-,TRBV6-5,-,TRBJ2-7,CASSPGGAFYEQYF,TGTGCCAGCAGTCCAGGCGGGGCCTTCTACGAGCAGTACTTC
-,TRBV18,TRBD1,TRBJ2-3,CASSPYGTGVKDTQYF,TGTGCCAGCTCACCATATGGGACAGGGGTTAAGGATACGCAGTATTTT
few,TRBV15,-,TRBJ2-3,CATSSGSTDTQYF,TGTGCCACCAGCAGCGGTAGCACAGATACGCAGTATTTT
-,TRBV19,TRBD1,TRBJ1-6,CASRPTGENSPLHF,TGTGCCAGTAGACCGACAGGGGAGAATTCACCCCTCCACTTT
-,TRBV19,-,TRBJ1-4,CASKRDIGEKLFF,TGTGCCAGTAAGCGGGACATAGGGGAAAAACTGTTTTTT
once,TRBV6-1,-,TRBJ2-6,CASSESGSTNVLTF,TGTGCCAGCAGTGAATCTGGTAGTACCAACGTCCTGACTTTC
-,TRBV4-3,-,TRBJ1-2,CASSPWPGREEGYTF,TGCGCCAGCAGCCCATGGCCCGGGAGGGAAGAGGGCTACACCTTC
once,TRBV7-9,-,TRBJ2-1,CASSLGTYNEQFF,TGTGCCAGCAGCTTAGGAACTTACAATGAGCAGTTCTTC
few,TRBV7-8,TRBD1,TRBJ1-5,CASSSTTGNNQPQHF,TGTGCCAGCAGCTCGACGACAGGGAACAATCAGCCCCAGCATTTT
few,TRBV5-5,TRBD1,TRBJ1-6,CASKETGAYNSPLHF,TGTGCCAGCAAAGAGACAGGGGCCTATAATTCACCCCTCCACTTT
-,TRBV19,-,TRBJ2-3,CASSIDLSDTQYF,TGTGCCAGTAGTATAGATCTGTCAGATACGCAGTATTTT
few,TRBV28,-,TRBJ1-5,CATKAGYGNQPQHF,TGTGCCACCAAAGCCGGTTATGGCAATCAGCCCCAGCATTTT
-,TRBV3-1/TRBV3-2,TRBD1,TRBJ1-2,CASSHRGFDYGYTF,TGTGCCAGCAGCCACAGGGGGTTTGACTATGGCTACACCTTC
-,TRBV19,-,TRBJ2-7,CASSIRAGKGYEQYF,TGTGCCAGTAGTATTCGGGCAGGGAAGGGCTACGAGCAGTACTTC
-,TRBV7-2,TRBD1,TRBJ1-1,CASSFYRGPEAFF,TGTGCCAGCAGCTTCTACAGGGGACCTGAAGCTTTCTTT
-,TRBV24-1,TRBD1,TRBJ1-2,CATRGQGAENGYTF,TGTGCCACCAGAGGACAGGGGGCAGAGAATGGCTACACCTTC
-,TRBV7-2,TRBD2,TRBJ2-5,CASSLGLGASGRLLTQYF,TGTGCCAGCAGCTTAGGTCTGGGGGCTAGCGGGAGACTTTTGACCCAGTACTTC
-,TRBV7-3,-,TRBJ1-1,CASSSYTGRSAFF,TGTGCCAGCAGTTCTTATACAGGGAGATCGGCTTTCTTT
once,TRBV12-3/TRBV12-4,TRBD1,TRBJ2-5,CASTRTGKTQYF,TGTGCCAGCACCCGGACAGGGAAGACCCAGTACTTC
-,TRBV28,TRBD1,TRBJ1-3,CASRPTGAGNTIYF,TGTGCCAGCAGGCCTACAGGGGCTGGAAACACCATATATTTT
-,TRBV24-1,-,TRBJ2-3,CATSVADTQYF,TGTGCCACCAGTGTTGCGGATACGCAGTATTTT
-,TRBV6-5,-,TRBJ1-1,CASSSRQDTEAFF,TGTGCCAGCAGTTCCCGACAGGACACTGAAGCTTTCTTT
-,TRBV12-3/TRBV12-4,-,TRBJ1-1,CASSLRTEAFF,TGTGCCAGCAGTTTACGCACTGAAGCTTTCTTT
-,TRBV5-4,-,TRBJ1-1,CASSSSEQGTWVTEAFF,TGTGCCAGCAGCTCGTCAGAGCAGGGAACTTGGGTCACTGAAGCTTTCTTT
-,TRBV3-1/TRBV3-2,TRBD1,TRBJ1-5,CASSLQGLNQPQHF,TGTGCCAGCAGCCTACAGGGGCTCAATCAGCCCCAGCATTTT
-,TRBV11-3,TRBD2,TRBJ2-1,CASSLGAGAGNEQFF,TGTGCCAGCAGCTTAGGAGCGGGAGCAGGCAATGAGCAGTTCTTC
-,TRBV29-1,-,TRBJ2-5,CSVEVFRDIQETQYF,TGCAGCGTTGAAGTATTTCGGGACATACAAGAGACCCAGTACTTC
-,TRBV4-1,TRBD1,TRBJ2-2,CASSQIGQDTGELFF,TGCGCCAGCAGCCAAATAGGACAGGACACCGGGGAGCTGTTTTTT
-,TRBV2,TRBD1,TRBJ1-1,CASIRDRGLSTEAFF,TGTGCCAGCATCCGGGACAGGGGGCTGAGCACTGAAGCTTTCTTT
-,TRBV7-2,-,TRBJ2-1,CASSLVRGQYNEQFF,TGTGCCAGCAGCTTAGTGCGGGGGCAGTACAATGAGCAGTTCTTC
-,TRBV4-3,TRBD2,TRBJ2-7,CASSQGRGGLYEQYF,TGCGCCAGCAGCCAAGGGCGGGGAGGGCTATACGAGCAGTACTTC
-,TRBV4-2,TRBD1,TRBJ2-7,CASSQGTGESYEQYF,TGTGCCAGCAGCCAAGGGACAGGGGAATCCTACGAGCAGTACTTC